Listed here are 32 T cell receptor beta chains from one sample, sequenced in a study of T cells in localized non-small cell lung cancer. Some clones are missing from TCRdb's copy, which holds only in-frame ones; the method was immunoSEQ multiplex PCR. In the table there are over 10,000 clones, approximately 80% of which are singletons. Sample: peripheral blood, taken before any cancer treatment. The receptors shown here come from a male donor at least 60 years old with stage I squamous cell lung carcinoma.

The CDR3 bases are TGTGCCAGCCGGGACCGATACTCCTACGAGCAGTACTTC. It specifies CASRDRYSYEQYF. The chain carries TRBV28 and TRBJ2-7; the D gene could be TRBD1 or TRBD2 (5 bases each). Germline V gene sequence: CDR1 MDHEN, CDR2 SYDVKM. V was pared by 8 bases and J by 0 bases, with 11 bases between. This CDR3 has 13 residues.

This clone came up a few times. This rearrangement joins TRBV2 to TRBJ2-7; TRBD1 is a possible D gene (6 bases). The germline V gene has CDR1 SNHLY and CDR2 FYNNEI. The V end lost 7 bases, the J end lost 0 bases, and 13 bases lay between the germline ends. The CDR3 totals 14 residues. The DNA of the CDR3 is TGTGCCAGCAAGGGGGTGGATAACTCCTACGAGCAGTACTTC. The encoded protein is CASKGVDNSYEQYF.

The chain is built from TRBV5-1 and TRBJ2-2; 12 bases line up with TRBD2. Trimming removed 5 bases from V and 4 bases from J; junction bases left unmatched: 9. Per the germline V gene, CDR1 is SGHRS and CDR2 is YFSETQ. CDR3 size: 17 residues. The CDR3 region is CASSQNPSGRVTGELFF. As DNA, the CDR3 is TGCGCCAGCAGTCAAAATCCTAGCGGGAGGGTCACCGGGGAGCTGTTTTTT.

This rearrangement joins TRBV9 to TRBJ2-1; D may match TRBD1 or TRBD2 (5 bases each). Germline V lookup: CDR1 SGDLS, CDR2 YYNGEE. The V end lost 4 bases, the J end lost 7 bases, and 12 bases lay between the germline ends. The CDR3 loop spans 13 amino acids. The DNA of the CDR3 is TGTGCCAGCAGCCTTGGGGGTTGGAATGAGCAGTTCTTC. It encodes CASSLGGWNEQFF.

The rearrangement links TRBV6-6 to TRBJ1-4; tentatively, D is TRBD1 (5 bases). Trimming stripped 7 bases from V and 11 bases from J, with 11 bases between. Per germline, CDR1 MNHNY and CDR2 SVGAGI (reference sequence). The CDR3 length is 11 residues. The CDR3 nucleotides are TGTGCCAGCATGGAAGGGGTTAAACTGTTTTTT. Protein: CASMEGVKLFF.

This clone came up a few times. The J gene is TRBJ2-1, the V gene TRBV28; 11 bases match TRBD1. Per the germline V gene, CDR1 is MDHEN and CDR2 is SYDVKM. The CDR3 has 14 residues. With V trimmed by 6 bases and J by 5 bases, 3 bases remained unmatched. The CDR3 reads CASRGTGGDNEQFF. The CDR3, as DNA: TGTGCCAGCAGGGGGACAGGGGGAGACAATGAGCAGTTCTTC.

The rearrangement uses TRBV4-1 and TRBJ1-1; D not certain. The V end lost 7 bases, the J end lost 0 bases, and 18 bases lay between the germline ends. The CDR3 runs 16 residues. Germline values: CDR1 MGHRA, CDR2 YSYEKL. CDR3 bases: TGCGCCAGCACCTCTGACGGATTTGGAATGAACACTGAAGCTTTCTTT. It translates to CASTSDGFGMNTEAFF.

The chain joins TRBV6-1 to TRBJ1-5; D unresolved. The CDR3 has 15 residues. V was shortened by 0 bases and J by 3 bases, with 9 bases between the two germline ends. From germline, CDR1 is MNHNS and CDR2 SASEGT. The CDR3 DNA follows: TGTGCCAGCAGTGAAGCGGGAGGTTTCAATCAGCCCCAGCATTTT. As protein: CASSEAGGFNQPQHF.

The rearrangement uses TRBV5-4 and TRBJ1-5; a weak D match, TRBD1 (5 bases). V gave up 2 bases and J gave up 9 bases, with 21 bases separating them. CDR3 length: 16 residues. In germline, CDR1 is SGHNT, CDR2 YYREEE (reference sequence). CDR3 nucleotides: TGTGCCAGCAGCTTCCGCACAGACAGCCCCCTTCGGCCCCAGCATTTT. Residues: CASSFRTDSPLRPQHF.

The CDR3 reads CASSPEDAPGTGGYTF. CDR3 sequence (DNA): TGTGCCAGCTCACCAGAAGACGCTCCTGGAACGGGTGGCTACACCTTC. The chain joins TRBV18 to TRBJ1-2; D remains ambiguous. The germline V and J ends were trimmed by 2 bases and 7 bases, with 20 bases remaining between them. The CDR3 is 16 residues long. Germline assignment: CDR1 KGHSH and CDR2 LQKENI. The variable domain in full, completed from reference TRBV18 and TRBJ1-2, reads NAGVMQNPRHLVRRRGQEARLRCSPMKGHSHVYWYRQLPEEGLKFMVYLQKENIIDESGMPKERFSAEFPKEGPSILRIQQVVRGDSAAYFCASSPEDAPGTGGYTFGSGTRLTVV.

The chain couples TRBV4-1 to TRBJ2-2; D possibly corresponds to TRBD2 (5 bases). With 0 bases removed from V and 0 bases from J, the gap between germline ends came to 14 bases. Germline V lookup: CDR1 MGHRA, CDR2 YSYEKL. CDR3 size: 18 residues. The CDR3 bases are TGCGCCAGCAGCCAAGATCCCTCGGAGGTTGCGAACACCGGGGAGCTGTTTTTT. Translation: CASSQDPSEVANTGELFF.

The rearrangement links TRBV4-1 to TRBJ2-1; tentative D call: TRBD2 (5 bases). The CDR3 runs to 16 residues. Trimming took off 1 base at V and 8 bases at J, with 18 bases between the two ends. From germline, CDR1 is MGHRA and CDR2 YSYEKL. CDR3 sequence (DNA): TGCGCCAGCAGCCAAGTTGGGGAGAATCGTTTCGATGAGCAGTTCTTC. This codes for CASSQVGENRFDEQFF.

V usage is TRBV15 and J usage is TRBJ1-4; 8 bases map to TRBD1. The germline V gene has CDR1 LNHNV and CDR2 YYDKDF (reference sequence). The CDR3 runs to 16 residues. V lost 5 bases to trimming and J lost 2 bases; unmatched junction nucleotides: 7. CDR3 coding DNA: TGTGCCACCAGCCCCCGCTCAGGGGGCACTAATGAAAAACTGTTTTTT. Translation gives CATSPRSGGTNEKLFF.

This clone was seen once. This chain links TRBV11-2 with TRBJ2-7; possibly TRBD1 or TRBD2 for D (5 bases each). In germline, CDR1 is SGHAT, CDR2 FQNNGV. The CDR3 length is 13 residues. V was pared by 6 bases and J by 6 bases, with 15 bases between. The CDR3 nucleotides read TGTGCCAGCAGAATACTAGTAGGGGCCGAGCAGTACTTC. Translation: CASRILVGAEQYF.

The V and J genes are TRBV7-6 and TRBJ1-3; no clear D gene. There are 15 residues in the CDR3. V was cut by 5 bases and J by 0 bases, with 11 bases left in between. Germline V gene data show CDR1 as SGHVS and CDR2 as FNYEAQ. The CDR3 reads CASSPHASSGNTIYF. In DNA form, the CDR3 reads TGTGCCAGCAGCCCCCATGCCTCCTCTGGAAACACCATATATTTT.

This clone was seen a few times. The genes are TRBV2 and TRBJ2-1; possibly TRBD1 for D (5 bases). Trimming took 5 bases from V and 6 from J, leaving 8 bases between them. CDR1 is SNHLY, CDR2 FYNNEI, per germline. The CDR3 covers 12 residues. The CDR3 DNA reads as TGTGCCAGCAGTCCGACAGTCAATGAGCAGTTCTTC. The encoded protein is CASSPTVNEQFF.

This clone was observed a few times. V gene TRBV28 combines with J gene TRBJ1-1, with 8 bases lining up with TRBD1. The CDR3 runs 13 residues. The germline gives CDR1 MDHEN, CDR2 SYDVKM. The ends lost 5 bases at V and 5 bases at J; junction bases unmatched: 4. The DNA of the CDR3 is TGTGCCAGCAGTCCCAGGGGGCAAACTGAAGCTTTCTTT. Translated: CASSPRGQTEAFF.

V and J are TRBV6-6 and TRBJ1-1; D call uncertain. Germline V gene lookup returns CDR1 MNHNY and CDR2 SVGAGI (reference sequence). The ends were cut back, 2 bases at V and 7 bases at J, with 8 bases in the middle. The CDR3 has 12 residues. CDR3 amino acids: CASSYTVGEAFF. In DNA form, the CDR3 reads TGTGCCAGCAGTTACACGGTGGGTGAAGCTTTCTTT.

The chain couples TRBV9 to TRBJ1-2; the match to TRBD1 covers 9 bases. Germline lookup yields CDR1 SGDLS and CDR2 YYNGEE. V gave up 7 bases and J gave up 13 bases; unmatched junction bases: 17. The CDR3 contains 14 residues. The CDR3 loop is CASASPGTGTLGTF. The CDR3 nucleotides read TGTGCCAGCGCCAGTCCCGGGACAGGGACTCTCGGCACCTTC.

The chain combines TRBV9 with TRBJ2-7; 13 bases align to TRBD2. The CDR3 is 16 residues long. Germline V gene data show CDR1 as SGDLS and CDR2 as YYNGEE. Unmatched junction bases numbered 4, after V lost 0 bases and J lost 4 bases. As DNA, the CDR3 is TGTGCCAGCAGCGTAGGGGGGACTAGCGGGATTTACGAGCAGTACTTC. It is translated as CASSVGGTSGIYEQYF.

J is TRBJ2-2 and V is TRBV18; a possible D gene is TRBD1 (5 bases). The CDR3 consists of 15 residues. The V end was cut by 3 bases, the J end by 1 base, with 9 bases between. Germline CDR1 reads KGHSH; CDR2 reads LQKENI. CDR3 residues: CASSPRDRNTGELFF. CDR3 bases: TGTGCCAGCTCACCCAGGGATCGGAACACCGGGGAGCTGTTTTTT.

This clone was picked up a small number of times. The rearrangement uses TRBV25-1 and TRBJ1-1; D unclear. This CDR3 region has 11 residues. Germline CDR1 MGHDK, CDR2 SYGVNS. Trimming took 7 bases from V and 1 from J, leaving 4 bases between them. This CDR3 is CASIGNTEAFF. The CDR3 nucleotides are TGTGCCAGCATCGGGAACACTGAAGCTTTCTTT.

The chain links TRBV19 to TRBJ1-1; 8 bases fit TRBD1. In germline, CDR1 is LNHDA, CDR2 SQIVND (reference sequence). V lost 5 bases, J lost 5 bases, and 10 bases stayed unmatched. This CDR3 is built from 15 residues. The CDR3 coding sequence is TGTGCCAGTAGTCCCGAGGGCAGGGGGCGAACTGAAGCTTTCTTT. Its translation is CASSPEGRGRTEAFF.

This sequence joins TRBV7-9 and TRBJ1-2; a weak D match, TRBD1 (5 bases). Germline lookup yields CDR1 SEHNR and CDR2 FQNEAQ (reference sequence). The CDR3 runs to 13 residues. The V end lost 2 bases, the J end lost 4 bases, and 8 bases lay between the germline ends. The CDR3 loop reads CASSLQQAYGYTF. The CDR3, as DNA: TGTGCCAGCAGCTTACAACAGGCCTATGGCTACACCTTC.

The gene calls are TRBV12-5 and TRBJ2-3; 13 bases are a match to TRBD2. CDR3 length equals 16 residues. From germline, CDR1 is LGHNT and CDR2 FRNRAP. V shed 5 bases and J 3 bases; nucleotides not matched to a gene: 5. The CDR3 nucleotides are TGTGCTAGTGGTACACGGACTAGCGGGAGTACAGATACGCAGTATTTT. Protein product: CASGTRTSGSTDTQYF. Full variable domain (outside the CDR3, taken from reference TRBV12-5 and TRBJ2-3): DARVTQTPRHKVTEMGQEVTMRCQPILGHNTVFWYRQTMMQGLELLAYFRNRAPLDDSGMPKDRFSAEMPDATLATLKIQPSEPRDSAVYFCASGTRTSGSTDTQYFGPGTRLTVL.

This rearrangement joins TRBV7-3 to TRBJ2-1; 7 bases fit TRBD2. Germline V CDR1 and CDR2: SGHTA, FQGTGA. This CDR3 comprises 15 residues. After removal of 5 bases from V and 7 bases from J, the junction contained 11 bases not matched to a gene. The CDR3 DNA reads as TGTGCCAGCAGCCTAGGACTAGGTGGGGCTAATGAGCAGTTCTTC. Its protein product is CASSLGLGGANEQFF.

The V and J genes are TRBV27 and TRBJ2-5; TRBD1 aligns across 9 bases. J lost 4 bases, V lost 2 bases, and 2 bases had no gene match. Germline-derived CDR1 and CDR2 are MNHEY and SMNVEV (reference sequence). The CDR3 loop spans 14 amino acids. CDR3: CASSLTGGRETQYF. The DNA for the CDR3 is TGTGCCAGCAGTTTAACAGGGGGCCGAGAGACCCAGTACTTC.

The genes are TRBV11-2 and TRBJ2-1; no clear D gene. V shed 0 bases and J shed 0 bases, with 12 bases lying between them. The CDR3 extends over 17 amino acids. Germline V gene data show CDR1 as SGHAT and CDR2 as FQNNGV. The DNA of the CDR3 is TGTGCCAGCAGCTTAGAGGGCAGGTATAGCTCCTACAATGAGCAGTTCTTC. It yields the protein CASSLEGRYSSYNEQFF. The full variable domain, in which reference TRBV11-2 and TRBJ2-1 provide the parts outside the CDR3, is EAGVAQSPRYKIIEKRQSVAFWCNPISGHATLYWYQQILGQGPKLLIQFQNNGVVDDSQLPKDRFSAERLKGVDSTLKIQPAKLEDSAVYLCASSLEGRYSSYNEQFFGPGTRLTVL.

The chain is built from TRBV12-5 and TRBJ2-2, with no clear D. This CDR3 comprises 15 residues. The germline CDR1 and CDR2 sequences are LGHNT and FRNRAP. V lost 2 bases and J 3 bases, leaving 10 bases between the germline ends. CDR3 amino acids: CASGLPLVDTGELFF. DNA of the CDR3: TGTGCTAGTGGTTTGCCTCTAGTGGACACCGGGGAGCTGTTTTTT.

This chain connects TRBV4-2 to TRBJ1-2; D is perhaps TRBD1 (6 bases). The CDR3 is made up of 16 amino acids. Germline V CDR1 and CDR2: LGHNA, YNFKEQ. Trimming stripped 1 base from V and 5 bases from J, with 17 bases between. CDR3 bases: TGTGCCAGCAGCCAAGCTGTCGGGGGCGACTCTTATGGCTACACCTTC. Encoded protein: CASSQAVGGDSYGYTF.

This sequence joins TRBV11-2 and TRBJ2-5; TRBD2 might be the D (6 bases). The CDR3 runs to 16 residues. Per germline, CDR1 SGHAT and CDR2 FQNNGV. V was cut by 1 base and J by 1 base, with 13 bases left in between. CDR3 sequence (DNA): TGTGCCAGCAGCTTAGTTCCCCGGACTACCCAAGAGACCCAGTACTTC. Protein sequence: CASSLVPRTTQETQYF. The full variable domain, with the rest looked up from reference TRBV11-2 and TRBJ2-5, is EAGVAQSPRYKIIEKRQSVAFWCNPISGHATLYWYQQILGQGPKLLIQFQNNGVVDDSQLPKDRFSAERLKGVDSTLKIQPAKLEDSAVYLCASSLVPRTTQETQYFGPGTRLLVL.

This clone has only a few counts. This rearrangement joins TRBV5-4 to TRBJ2-1; a possible D gene is TRBD2 (8 bases). The CDR3 consists of 15 residues. Germline V lookup: CDR1 SGHNT, CDR2 YYREEE (reference sequence). The V end lost 2 bases, the J end lost 7 bases, and 16 bases lay between the germline ends. CDR3 DNA: TGTGCCAGCAGCTTCAGCGGGAGCAGGGGGAATGAGCAGTTCTTC. Translating gives CASSFSGSRGNEQFF.